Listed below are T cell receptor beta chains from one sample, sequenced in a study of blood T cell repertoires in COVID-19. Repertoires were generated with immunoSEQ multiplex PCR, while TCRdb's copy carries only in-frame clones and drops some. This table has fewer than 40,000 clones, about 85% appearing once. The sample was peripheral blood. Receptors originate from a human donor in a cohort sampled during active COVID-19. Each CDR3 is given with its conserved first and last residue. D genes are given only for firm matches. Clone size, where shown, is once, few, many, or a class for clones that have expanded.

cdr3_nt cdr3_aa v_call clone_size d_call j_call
TGTGCCAGCAGCCATACGGGGGACACAGATACGCAGTATTTT CASSHTGDTDTQYF TRBV3-1/TRBV3-2 . . TRBJ2-3
TGTGCCAGCAGCCAAGGTGGCAGCCAAGAGACCCAGTACTTC CASSQGGSQETQYF TRBV4-2 . . TRBJ2-5
TGTGCCAGCAGTTTACAGTCCTACGAGCAGTACTTC CASSLQSYEQYF TRBV28 . . TRBJ2-7
TGCGCCAGCAGCCTGGAGCGGAATGAGCAGTTCTTC CASSLERNEQFF TRBV5-1 once . TRBJ2-1
TGTGCCATCAGTGAGTCGAGGGCTGATCAGCCCCAGCATTTT CAISESRADQPQHF TRBV10-3 few . TRBJ1-5
TGTGCCAGCTCACCTCTCGGGGATAGTGAAAAACTGTTTTTT CASSPLGDSEKLFF TRBV18 once . TRBJ1-4
TGTGCCAGCGAGGACAGGGGGTACACTGAAGCTTTCTTT CASEDRGYTEAFF TRBV19 . TRBD1 TRBJ1-1
TGTGCCAGCAGCCTAGAGGAGTCAGCCAACATTCAGTACTTC CASSLEESANIQYF TRBV7-9 . . TRBJ2-4
TGCAGCGTTGAAGTTGTGGGGCAGGGTGGGCGCTACGAGCAGTACTTC CSVEVVGQGGRYEQYF TRBV29-1 few . TRBJ2-7
TGTGCCAGCAGCTTTTCCAGGAATTCCTACGAGCAGTACTTC CASSFSRNSYEQYF TRBV5-8 . . TRBJ2-7
TGCGCCAGCAGCATAGGACGGGGAACGGGCACTGAAGCTTTCTTT CASSIGRGTGTEAFF TRBV5-1 . . TRBJ1-1